These 16 T cell receptor beta chains originate from one sample sequenced in a study of T cell repertoires in cytomegalovirus infection. These receptors' targets are unknown. Using its own MiXCR run on the reads, TCRdb lists one record per CDR3 protein. The repertoire holds 750,000 to 900,000 distinct CDR3 sequences, with about 28% as singletons. This specimen consisted of cultured CD8+ T cells from PBMCs, obtained from culture after CMV antigen stimulation. The source of these receptors is a human donor in good health (CMV status not recorded). Some clones in this sample may be carry-over from other donors' samples.

The V gene is TRBV27, the J gene TRBJ2-7, with TRBD2 matching 10 bases. The CDR3 covers 16 residues. Germline V gene sequence: CDR1 MNHEY, CDR2 SMNVEV (reference sequence). Trimming took 9 bases from V and 5 from J; bases not matched to a gene: 16. The CDR3 here is CARPSGGARKLHEQYV. Written as DNA, the CDR3 is TGTGCCAGACCGAGCGGGGGGGCGCGTAAATTGCACGAGCAGTACGTC.

This rearrangement joins TRBV12-3 or TRBV12-4 to TRBJ1-2, with TRBD1 matching 10 bases. The CDR3 extends over 13 amino acids. V lost 8 bases and J lost 6; bases outside the gene matches: 6. The CDR3 loop is CASGTGVYDGYTF. The CDR3, as DNA: TGTGCCAGCGGGACAGGGGTGTACGATGGCTACACCTTC.

This clonotype turned up a few times. The gene calls are TRBV7-8 and TRBJ1-1; D remains ambiguous. Between the trimmed V and J ends, which lost 2 bases and 0 bases, there was a span of 13 bases. The CDR3 totals 16 residues. Germline CDR1 SGHVS, CDR2 FQNEAQ. DNA for the CDR3: TGTGCCAGCAGCTTAACCCAGACGGACCTGAACACTGAAGCTTTCTTT. Amino acids: CASSLTQTDLNTEAFF.

This clonotype occurred many times. J is TRBJ2-5 and V is TRBV10-3; maybe TRBD1 (6 bases). This CDR3 has 14 amino acids. Trimming took 0 bases from V and 5 from J, leaving 10 bases between them. Per the germline V gene, CDR1 is ENHRY and CDR2 is SYGVKD. Here the CDR3 reads CAISESAGEETQYF. In DNA form, the CDR3 reads TGTGCCATCAGTGAGTCGGCAGGGGAGGAGACCCAGTACTTC.

This clonotype was recorded a few times. The rearrangement uses TRBV5-4 and TRBJ1-1; 9 nucleotides match TRBD1. CDR3 length equals 17 residues. Germline-derived CDR1 and CDR2 are SGHNT and YYREEE (reference sequence). V dropped 3 bases and J dropped 0; count of bases not matched to a gene: 9. The CDR3 region has the DNA TGTGCCAGCAGCTCCGGACAGGGGCCGGTAATGAACACTGAAGCTTTCTTT. Translation: CASSSGQGPVMNTEAFF.

This clonotype was counted many times. The CDR3 DNA reads TGTGCCAGCAGCGGCGACCCTACTGGTGAGCAGTTCTTC. Translating it yields CASSGDPTGEQFF. J is TRBJ2-1 and V is TRBV7-8; D is unclear. The CDR3 spans 13 residues. Trimming cost V 5 bases and J 9 bases, with 14 bases left between them. Germline CDR1 is SGHVS and CDR2 is FQNEAQ.

This clonotype occurred many times. This chain joins TRBV7-9 and TRBJ2-6; D is undetermined. The CDR3 contains 15 residues. Trimming took 3 bases from V and 0 from J, leaving 6 bases between them. Per the germline V gene, CDR1 is SEHNR and CDR2 is FQNEAQ (reference sequence). CDR3 bases: TGTGCCAGCAGCTTTGAGGTCTCTGGGGCCAACGTCCTGACTTTC. Amino acid sequence: CASSFEVSGANVLTF.

The chain employs TRBV6-1 and TRBJ1-5; TRBD1 matches at 7 bases. J was trimmed by 3 bases and V by 6 bases; bases with no gene match: 5. The CDR3 is 14 amino acids. Germline CDR1 MNHNS, CDR2 SASEGT. CDR3 amino acids: CASSDGTDNQPQHF. In DNA form, the CDR3 reads TGTGCCAGCAGCGATGGGACAGACAATCAGCCCCAGCATTTT.

CDR3 sequence: CASSTGQGIMNTEAFF. CDR3 DNA: TGTGCCAGCAGTACCGGACAGGGGATAATGAACACTGAAGCTTTCTTT. The rearrangement uses TRBV27 and TRBJ1-1; 9 nucleotides match TRBD1. Losses at the gene ends were 5 bases for V and 0 bases for J; bases not matched to a gene: 7. The germline V gene encodes CDR1 MNHEY and CDR2 SMNVEV (reference sequence). The CDR3 consists of 16 residues.

This clonotype was seen more than once but under ten times. The rearrangement links TRBV4-3 to TRBJ2-2, with TRBD1 matching over 10 bases. The CDR3 totals 17 residues. Per the germline V gene, CDR1 is LGHNA and CDR2 is YSLEER. The junction had 10 bases not matched to a gene; V was cut back by 4 bases and J by 5 bases. This chain's CDR3 is CASSRDRGEFGTGELFF. CDR3 nucleotide sequence: TGCGCCAGCAGCCGGGACAGGGGAGAATTTGGGACCGGGGAGCTGTTTTTT.

The chain joins TRBV4-1 to TRBJ1-2, with TRBD1 matching over 7 bases. After removal of 1 base from V and 5 bases from J, the junction contained 7 bases not matched to a gene. This CDR3 contains 15 residues. CDR1 MGHRA and CDR2 YSYEKL come from the germline V gene. The CDR3 nucleotides are TGCGCCAGCAGCCAAGGAGAGGGGGCCGGGTATGGCTACACCTTC. It codes for CASSQGEGAGYGYTF.

There are a few counts of this clonotype. The chain employs TRBV7-2 and TRBJ1-2, with D tentatively TRBD1 (5 bases). Per germline, CDR1 SGHTA and CDR2 FQGNSA. There are 17 residues in the CDR3. V was pared by 1 base and J by 1 base, with 16 bases between. CDR3 DNA sequence: TGTGCCAGCAGCTTAGTAGGACACACTATAGTTAACTATGGCTACACCTTC. Protein sequence: CASSLVGHTIVNYGYTF.

The chain is built from TRBV2 and TRBJ1-4; D might be TRBD1 (5 bases). Deletions cut 3 bases from V and 7 bases from J, with 24 bases between. The V gene's germline CDR1 is SNHLY and CDR2 FYNNEI. The CDR3 runs to 18 residues. CDR3 coding DNA: TGTGCCAGCAGTGATATTGTCCTAACGACAGCAGTTAGTGAAAAACTGTTTTTT. It encodes CASSDIVLTTAVSEKLFF.

This clonotype has more than one count but fewer than ten. This chain joins TRBV6-5 and TRBJ2-2, with 14 bases aligning to TRBD2. Looked up from germline, CDR1 is MNHEY and CDR2 is SVGAGI. The CDR3 is 17 amino acids. The ends lost 2 bases at V and 6 bases at J; junction bases unmatched: 5. The CDR3 DNA sequence: TGTGCCAGCAGTTACCCGACTAGCGGGGGGGCGGCCGGGGAGCTGTTTTTT. Translation gives CASSYPTSGGAAGELFF.

The chain couples TRBV5-3 to TRBJ2-7; weak D call: TRBD1 (7 bases). TRBV5-3 is recorded as an ORF, its role being uncertain. The CDR3 covers 18 residues. CDR3 nucleotide sequence: TGTGCCAGCAGCTTGTTCGGCGGGACAGATGAAGTGAGGGACGAGCAGTACGTC. Encoded protein: CASSLFGGTDEVRDEQYV.

This clonotype was seen a few times. This chain uses TRBV12-5 with TRBJ1-2; possible D gene TRBD1, 6 bases. Trimming shortened V by 5 bases and J by 8 bases, and 18 bases separated the two germline ends. Germline V gives CDR1 LGHNT, CDR2 FRNRAP. The CDR3 is 14 amino acids. The CDR3 loop is CASGGGGPDQGYTF. CDR3 sequence (DNA): TGTGCTAGTGGTGGGGGGGGCCCGGATCAGGGCTACACCTTC.